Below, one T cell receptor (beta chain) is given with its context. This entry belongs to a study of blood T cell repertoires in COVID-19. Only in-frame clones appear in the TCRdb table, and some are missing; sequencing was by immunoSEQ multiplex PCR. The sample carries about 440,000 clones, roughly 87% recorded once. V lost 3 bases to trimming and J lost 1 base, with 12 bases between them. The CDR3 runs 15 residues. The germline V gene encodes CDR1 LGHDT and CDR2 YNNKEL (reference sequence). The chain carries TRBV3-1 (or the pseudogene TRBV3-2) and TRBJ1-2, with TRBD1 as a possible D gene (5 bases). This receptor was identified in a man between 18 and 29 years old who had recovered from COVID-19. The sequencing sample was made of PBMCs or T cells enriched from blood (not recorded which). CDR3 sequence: CASSQGGNFNYGYTF. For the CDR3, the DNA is TGTGCCAGCAGCCAGGGGGGGAATTTTAACTATGGCTACACCTTC.